Here is one T cell receptor (beta chain) with its context. The entry originates in a study of T cell responses to AZD1222 COVID-19 vaccine. Profiling relied on immunoSEQ multiplex PCR, and the TCRdb table lists in-frame clones only, not all of them. Of approximately 170,000 clones in the sample, over 85% were seen once. Material: peripheral blood, obtained on day 0 of AZD1222 vaccination. This TCR derives from an adult in good health.

The DNA for the CDR3 is TGTGCCACCAGCAGACCCGGGACCGGCAATCAGCCCCAGCATTTT. As protein: CATSRPGTGNQPQHF. The chain recombines TRBV15 with TRBJ1-5; possible D gene TRBD1, 5 bases. Trimming removed 2 bases at V and 2 bases at J, with 10 bases between. CDR1 and CDR2 (germline): LNHNV, YYDKDF (reference sequence). This CDR3 has 15 residues.